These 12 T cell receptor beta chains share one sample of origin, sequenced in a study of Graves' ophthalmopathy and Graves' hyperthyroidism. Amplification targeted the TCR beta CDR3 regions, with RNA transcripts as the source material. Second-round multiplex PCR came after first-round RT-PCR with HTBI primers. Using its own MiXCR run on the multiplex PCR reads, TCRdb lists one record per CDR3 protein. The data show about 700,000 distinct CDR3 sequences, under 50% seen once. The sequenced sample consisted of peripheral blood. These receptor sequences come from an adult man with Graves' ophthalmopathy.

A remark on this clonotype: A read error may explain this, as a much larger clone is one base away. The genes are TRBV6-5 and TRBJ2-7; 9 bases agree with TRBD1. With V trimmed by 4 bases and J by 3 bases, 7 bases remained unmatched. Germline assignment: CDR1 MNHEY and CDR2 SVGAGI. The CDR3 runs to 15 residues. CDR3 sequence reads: CASSCSGTGSYEQYF. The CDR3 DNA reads TGTGCCAGCAGTTGCTCAGGGACAGGGAGCTACGAGCAGTACTTC.

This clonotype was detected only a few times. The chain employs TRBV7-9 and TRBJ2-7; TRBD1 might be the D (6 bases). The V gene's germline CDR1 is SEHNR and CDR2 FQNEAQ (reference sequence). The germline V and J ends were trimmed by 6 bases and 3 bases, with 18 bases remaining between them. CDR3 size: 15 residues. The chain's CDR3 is CASSSPGRTDYEQYF. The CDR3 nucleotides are TGTGCCAGCAGTTCCCCCGGAAGGACAGACTACGAGCAGTACTTC.

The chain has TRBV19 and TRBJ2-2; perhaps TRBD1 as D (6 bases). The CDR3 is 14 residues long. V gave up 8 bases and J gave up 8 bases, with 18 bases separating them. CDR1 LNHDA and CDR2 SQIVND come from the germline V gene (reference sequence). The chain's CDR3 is CASRDGTISGELFF. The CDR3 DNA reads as TGTGCCAGTCGGGACGGGACAATCTCTGGGGAGCTGTTTTTT.

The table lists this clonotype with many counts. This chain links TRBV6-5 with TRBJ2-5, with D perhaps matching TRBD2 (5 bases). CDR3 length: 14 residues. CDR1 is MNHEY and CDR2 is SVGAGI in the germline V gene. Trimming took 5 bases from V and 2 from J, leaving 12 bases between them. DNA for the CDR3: TGTGCCAGCAGTACAACCGGGAAGCAAGAGACCCAGTACTTC. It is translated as CASSTTGKQETQYF.

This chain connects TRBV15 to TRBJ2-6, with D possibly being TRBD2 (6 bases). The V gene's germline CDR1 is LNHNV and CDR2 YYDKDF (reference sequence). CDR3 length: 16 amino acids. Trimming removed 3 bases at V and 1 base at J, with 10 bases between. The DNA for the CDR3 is TGTGCCACCAGCAGCTTGGGAGGTTCTGGGGCCAACGTCCTGACTTTC. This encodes CATSSLGGSGANVLTF. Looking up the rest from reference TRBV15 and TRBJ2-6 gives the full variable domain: DAMVIQNPRYQVTQFGKPVTLSCSQTLNHNVMYWYQQKSSQAPKLLFHYYDKDFNNEADTPDNFQSRRPNTSFCFLDIRSPGLGDTAMYLCATSSLGGSGANVLTFGAGSRLTVL.

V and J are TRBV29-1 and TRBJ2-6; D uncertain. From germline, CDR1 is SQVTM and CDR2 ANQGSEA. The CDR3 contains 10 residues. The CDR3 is CRVMPGVLTF. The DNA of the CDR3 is TGCAGAGTCATGCCGGGCGTCCTGACTTTC.

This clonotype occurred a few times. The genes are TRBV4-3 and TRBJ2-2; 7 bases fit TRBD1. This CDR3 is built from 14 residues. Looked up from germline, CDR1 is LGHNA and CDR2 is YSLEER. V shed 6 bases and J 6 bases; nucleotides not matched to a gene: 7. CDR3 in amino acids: CASSPKQGSGELFF. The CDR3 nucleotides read TGCGCCAGCAGTCCTAAACAGGGGTCCGGGGAGCTGTTTTTT.

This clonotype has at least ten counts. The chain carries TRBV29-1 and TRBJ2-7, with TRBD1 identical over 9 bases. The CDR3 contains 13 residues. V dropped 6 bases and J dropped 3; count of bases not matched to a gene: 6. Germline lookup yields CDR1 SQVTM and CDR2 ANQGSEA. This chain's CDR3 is CSVGGQGYYEQYF. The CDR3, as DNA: TGCAGCGTCGGAGGACAGGGGTACTACGAGCAGTACTTC.

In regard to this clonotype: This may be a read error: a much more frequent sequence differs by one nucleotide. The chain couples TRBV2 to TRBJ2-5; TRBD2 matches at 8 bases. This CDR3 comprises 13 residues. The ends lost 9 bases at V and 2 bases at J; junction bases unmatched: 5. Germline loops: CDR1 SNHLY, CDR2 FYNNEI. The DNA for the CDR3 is TGTGCCAGTTTAGCGGGAAGGCAAGAGACCCAGTACTTC. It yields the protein CASLAGRQETQYF.

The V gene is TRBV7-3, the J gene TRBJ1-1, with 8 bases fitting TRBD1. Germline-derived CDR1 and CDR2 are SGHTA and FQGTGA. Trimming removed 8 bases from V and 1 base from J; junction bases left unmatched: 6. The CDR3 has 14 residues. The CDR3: CASLQGGENTEAFF. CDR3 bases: TGTGCCAGCTTACAGGGGGGGGAGAACACTGAAGCTTTCTTT.

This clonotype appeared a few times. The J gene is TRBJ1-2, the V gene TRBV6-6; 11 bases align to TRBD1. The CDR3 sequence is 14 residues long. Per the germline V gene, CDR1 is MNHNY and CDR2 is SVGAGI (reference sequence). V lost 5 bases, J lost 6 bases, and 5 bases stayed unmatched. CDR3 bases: TGTGCCAGCAGTGGGGGACAGGGGGTACATGGCTACACCTTC. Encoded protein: CASSGGQGVHGYTF.

The CDR3 is CAIRQADPYEQYF. In DNA form, the CDR3 reads TGTGCCATCAGACAGGCTGATCCCTACGAGCAGTACTTC. V and J are TRBV10-3 and TRBJ2-7, with a possible D match to TRBD1 (5 bases). V lost 6 bases, J lost 2 bases, and 11 bases lay in between. The CDR3 is made up of 13 amino acids. In germline, CDR1 is ENHRY, CDR2 SYGVKD.